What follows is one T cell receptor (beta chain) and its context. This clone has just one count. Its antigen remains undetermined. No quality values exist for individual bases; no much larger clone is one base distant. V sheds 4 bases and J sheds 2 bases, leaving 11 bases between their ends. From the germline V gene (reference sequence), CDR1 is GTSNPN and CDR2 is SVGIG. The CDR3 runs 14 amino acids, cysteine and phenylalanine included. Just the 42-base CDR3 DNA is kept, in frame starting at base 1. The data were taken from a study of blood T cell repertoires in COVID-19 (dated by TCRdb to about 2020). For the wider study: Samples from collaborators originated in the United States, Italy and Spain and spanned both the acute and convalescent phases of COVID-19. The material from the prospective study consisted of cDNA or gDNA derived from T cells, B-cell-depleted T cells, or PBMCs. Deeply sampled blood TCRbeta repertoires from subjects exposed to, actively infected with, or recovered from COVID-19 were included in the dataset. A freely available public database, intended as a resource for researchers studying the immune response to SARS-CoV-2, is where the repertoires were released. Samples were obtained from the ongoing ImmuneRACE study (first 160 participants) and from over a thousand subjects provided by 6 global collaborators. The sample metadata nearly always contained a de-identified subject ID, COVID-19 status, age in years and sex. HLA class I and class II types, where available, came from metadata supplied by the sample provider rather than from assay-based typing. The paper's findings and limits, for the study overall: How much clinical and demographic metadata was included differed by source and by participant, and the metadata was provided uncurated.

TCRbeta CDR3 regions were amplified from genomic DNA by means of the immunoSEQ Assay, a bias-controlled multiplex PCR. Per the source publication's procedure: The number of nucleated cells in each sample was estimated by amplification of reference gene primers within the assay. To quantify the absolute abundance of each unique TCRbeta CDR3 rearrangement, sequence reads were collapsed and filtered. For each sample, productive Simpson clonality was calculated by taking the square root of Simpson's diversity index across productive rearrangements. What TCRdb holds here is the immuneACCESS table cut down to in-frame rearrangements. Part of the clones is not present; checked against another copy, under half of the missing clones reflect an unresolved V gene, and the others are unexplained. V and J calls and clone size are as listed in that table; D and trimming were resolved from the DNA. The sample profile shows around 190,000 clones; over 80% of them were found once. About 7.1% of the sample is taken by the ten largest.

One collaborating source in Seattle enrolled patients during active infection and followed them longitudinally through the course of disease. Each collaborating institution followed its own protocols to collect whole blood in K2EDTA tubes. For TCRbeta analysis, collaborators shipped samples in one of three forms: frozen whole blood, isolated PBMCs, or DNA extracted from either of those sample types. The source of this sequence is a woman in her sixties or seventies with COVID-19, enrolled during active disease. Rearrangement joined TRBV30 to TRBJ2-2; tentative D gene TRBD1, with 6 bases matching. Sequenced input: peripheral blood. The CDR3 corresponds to CAWTRTENTGELFF. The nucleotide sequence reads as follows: TGTGCCTGGACCCGGACAGAAAACACCGGGGAGCTGTTTTTT. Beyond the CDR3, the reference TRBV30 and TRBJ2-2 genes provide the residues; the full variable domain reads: SQTIHQWPATLVQPVGSPLSLECTVEGTSNPNLYWYRQAAGRGLQLLFYSVGIGQISSEVPQNLSASRPQDRQFILSSKKLLLSDSGFYLCAWTRTENTGELFFGEGSRLTVL.